This T cell receptor beta chain stems from a study of blood T cell repertoires in COVID-19. The wider study: Collection of acute and convalescent COVID-19 samples took place in the United States, Italy and Spain. PBMCs, B-cell-depleted T cells, or T cells provided the cDNA or gDNA that made up the material.

Germline values: CDR1 SGHRS, CDR2 YFSETQ. The CDR3 covers 17 residues. V was clipped by 3 bases and J by 2 bases; unmatched bases: 7. Per the original data handling: Amplification of reference gene primers was used by the study to estimate nucleated cell counts. Data came from immunoSEQ multiplex PCR; TCRdb stores just in-frame clones and leaves some out. D and trimming come from the DNA, and the V and J calls and clone size come from that table. Of approximately 250,000 clones listed, approximately 90% are singletons. Ages ranged from about 18 to 89 years, with residence in under 25 US areas. Specimen: PBMCs or T cells enriched from blood (not recorded which). The sequence derives from a woman aged 25 to 39 with acute COVID-19. The gene calls are TRBV5-1 and TRBJ2-3, with 12 bases fitting TRBD2. The CDR3 sequence: CASSYRTSGEITDTQYF. CDR3 bases: TGCGCCAGCAGCTATCGGACTAGCGGGGAGATCACAGATACGCAGTATTTT.